Shown below are 18 T cell receptor beta chains from a single sample sequenced in a study of blood T cell repertoires in COVID-19. The assay was immunoSEQ multiplex PCR, and TCRdb's table has in-frame clones only and misses some. The sample lists fewer than 500,000 clones; around 90% were seen once. The sample taken for sequencing was PBMCs or T cells enriched from blood (not recorded which). All receptors come from a woman under 30 with acute COVID-19.

CDR3 amino acids: CASSQDRDRVQPQHF. The DNA of the CDR3 is TGTGCCAGCAGCCAAGATCGGGACAGGGTGCAGCCCCAGCATTTT. This chain uses TRBV4-2 with TRBJ1-5; 9 bases line up with TRBD1. V lost 0 bases to trimming and J lost 7 bases; unmatched junction nucleotides: 4. Germline CDR1 LGHNA, CDR2 YNFKEQ. This CDR3 comprises 15 residues.

The chain recombines TRBV28 with TRBJ2-2; D may be TRBD1 (6 bases). CDR1 is MDHEN and CDR2 is SYDVKM in the germline V gene. Trimming took off 4 bases at V and 5 bases at J, with 14 bases between the two ends. This CDR3 contains 15 residues. DNA of the CDR3: TGTGCCAGCAGTTCTTGGACAGCTTATACCGGGGAGCTGTTTTTT. This encodes CASSSWTAYTGELFF.

The J gene is TRBJ1-1, the V gene TRBV29-1; TRBD1 is a possible D gene (6 bases). Germline V CDR1 and CDR2: SQVTM, ANQGSEA. The CDR3 has 13 amino acids. V was shortened by 6 bases and J by 7 bases, with 18 bases between the two germline ends. The CDR3 DNA follows: TGCAGCGTAAACAGGGTAATGGCTGATGAAGCTTTCTTT. Residues: CSVNRVMADEAFF.

The chain carries TRBV7-9 and TRBJ1-1; D ambiguous. This CDR3 comprises 13 residues. Looked up from germline, CDR1 is SEHNR and CDR2 is FQNEAQ (reference sequence). V shed 6 bases and J shed 12 bases, with 20 bases lying between them. For the CDR3, the DNA is TGTGCCAGCAGAGCGGACGGAGACCTGGACTCTTTCTTT. This sequence encodes CASRADGDLDSFF.

The V and J genes are TRBV30 and TRBJ1-5; no firm D call. Germline V CDR1 and CDR2: GTSNPN, SVGIG (reference sequence). V was cut by 0 bases and J by 2 bases, with 26 bases left in between. The CDR3 extends over 20 amino acids. CDR3 sequence: CAWSVYRGRRDLYGNQPQHF. The CDR3 DNA reads TGTGCCTGGAGTGTGTATCGTGGCCGGCGCGACTTGTATGGCAATCAGCCCCAGCATTTT.

The gene calls are TRBV20-1 and TRBJ2-7; D remains ambiguous. The germline gives CDR1 DFQATT, CDR2 SNEGSKA (reference sequence). CDR3 length: 14 residues. V lost 3 bases and J lost 2, with 14 bases in between. CDR3 DNA: TGCAGTGCTAGTTTCGGCAGGCAGCCCTACGAGCAGTACTTC. Encoded protein: CSASFGRQPYEQYF.

The V gene is TRBV18, the J gene TRBJ1-1; D call uncertain. CDR1 KGHSH and CDR2 LQKENI come from the germline V gene. The CDR3 covers 15 residues. Between the trimmed V and J ends, which lost 2 bases and 1 base, there was a span of 11 bases. CDR3 residues: CASSPEVIRNTEAFF. CDR3 in DNA: TGTGCCAGCTCACCAGAAGTGATTAGGAACACTGAAGCTTTCTTT.

This chain uses TRBV2 with TRBJ1-3; TRBD1 is a possible D gene (5 bases). Germline-derived CDR1 and CDR2 are SNHLY and FYNNEI. Trimming took 6 bases from V and 0 from J, leaving 12 bases between them. The CDR3 consists of 15 residues. In DNA, the CDR3 is TGTGCCAGCAGCTTAGCAGGGTTCTCTGGAAACACCATATATTTT. This sequence encodes CASSLAGFSGNTIYF.

Only a few counts were recorded for this clone. The chain is built from TRBV7-2 and TRBJ2-7; D is unclear. CDR3 length: 13 residues. V dropped 1 base and J dropped 7 bases, with 11 bases sitting between them. The germline V gene has CDR1 SGHTA and CDR2 FQGNSA. CDR3 residues: CASSLERGREQYF. DNA for the CDR3: TGTGCCAGCAGCTTAGAACGAGGAAGGGAGCAGTACTTC.

J is TRBJ2-1 and V is TRBV28; possibly TRBD1 for D (5 bases). Per the germline V gene, CDR1 is MDHEN and CDR2 is SYDVKM. Trimming shortened V by 2 bases and J by 6 bases, and 11 bases separated the two germline ends. The length of the CDR3 is 14 residues. In DNA, the CDR3 is TGTGCCAGCAGTTTAGTTGCAGGGATCAATGAGCAGTTCTTC. Protein sequence: CASSLVAGINEQFF.

This sequence joins TRBV6-5 and TRBJ2-1, with D maybe TRBD2 (5 bases). Trimming took 0 bases from V and 0 from J, leaving 9 bases between them. This CDR3 has 16 amino acids. Germline-derived CDR1 and CDR2 are MNHEY and SVGAGI. The CDR3 spells CASSYSVGSSYNEQFF. The DNA for the CDR3 is TGTGCCAGCAGTTACTCGGTGGGGAGCTCCTACAATGAGCAGTTCTTC.

The chain uses TRBV5-6 and TRBJ2-1; D gene ambiguous. The CDR3 is 12 amino acids. Germline CDR1 SGHDT, CDR2 YYEEEE. V was trimmed by 2 bases and J by 6 bases, leaving 6 bases between them. CDR3 residues: CASSFQSNEQFF. The CDR3 nucleotides read TGTGCCAGCAGCTTTCAGTCCAATGAGCAGTTCTTC.

This chain connects TRBV9 to TRBJ1-5, with 7 bases fitting TRBD1. This CDR3 has 16 residues. The junction had 4 bases not matched to a gene; V was cut back by 0 bases and J by 1 base. Germline V gene data show CDR1 as SGDLS and CDR2 as YYNGEE. Here the CDR3 reads CASSVGAGGSNQPQHF. The CDR3 nucleotides read TGTGCCAGCAGCGTAGGGGCAGGGGGAAGCAATCAGCCCCAGCATTTT.

The chain employs TRBV6-2 or TRBV6-3 and TRBJ2-3; D remains ambiguous. CDR1 and CDR2 (germline): MNHEY, SVGEGT. V was pared by 5 bases and J by 6 bases, with 9 bases between. The CDR3 runs 12 residues. The chain's CDR3 is CASSLIEDTQYF. For the CDR3, the DNA is TGTGCCAGCAGTCTCATCGAGGATACGCAGTATTTT.

This rearrangement joins TRBV5-1 to TRBJ2-5; D uncertain. The CDR3 extends over 15 amino acids. Looked up from germline, CDR1 is SGHRS and CDR2 is YFSETQ. The V end was cut by 4 bases, the J end by 1 base, with 14 bases between. The CDR3 coding sequence is TGCGCCAGCAGCCCCACTTCACGCGGCCAAGAGACCCAGTACTTC. This encodes CASSPTSRGQETQYF.

This chain joins TRBV2 and TRBJ2-7; 8 nucleotides line up with TRBD1. The CDR3 has 14 residues. CDR1 is SNHLY and CDR2 is FYNNEI in the germline V gene. V lost 1 base, J lost 4 bases, and 3 bases stayed unmatched. Here the CDR3 reads CASSEGQGFYEQYF. CDR3 sequence (DNA): TGTGCCAGCAGTGAAGGACAGGGGTTTTACGAGCAGTACTTC.

The chain's CDR3 is CASSIPPDRGRQPQHF. CDR3 in DNA: TGTGCCAGTAGTATCCCCCCGGACAGGGGAAGACAGCCCCAGCATTTT. The chain uses TRBV19 and TRBJ1-5, with TRBD1 identical over 9 bases. The CDR3 sequence is 16 residues long. Per germline, CDR1 LNHDA and CDR2 SQIVND (reference sequence). The V gene end was trimmed by 3 bases and the J gene end by 7 bases; junction bases not matched to a gene: 10.

V gene TRBV28 combines with J gene TRBJ2-3; tentative D call: TRBD1 (5 bases). Germline CDR1 is MDHEN and CDR2 is SYDVKM. The CDR3 has 13 residues. Deletions cut 3 bases from V and 4 bases from J, with 8 bases between. The CDR3 loop reads CASSFQGSDTQYF. CDR3 in DNA: TGTGCCAGCAGTTTTCAGGGATCAGATACGCAGTATTTT.